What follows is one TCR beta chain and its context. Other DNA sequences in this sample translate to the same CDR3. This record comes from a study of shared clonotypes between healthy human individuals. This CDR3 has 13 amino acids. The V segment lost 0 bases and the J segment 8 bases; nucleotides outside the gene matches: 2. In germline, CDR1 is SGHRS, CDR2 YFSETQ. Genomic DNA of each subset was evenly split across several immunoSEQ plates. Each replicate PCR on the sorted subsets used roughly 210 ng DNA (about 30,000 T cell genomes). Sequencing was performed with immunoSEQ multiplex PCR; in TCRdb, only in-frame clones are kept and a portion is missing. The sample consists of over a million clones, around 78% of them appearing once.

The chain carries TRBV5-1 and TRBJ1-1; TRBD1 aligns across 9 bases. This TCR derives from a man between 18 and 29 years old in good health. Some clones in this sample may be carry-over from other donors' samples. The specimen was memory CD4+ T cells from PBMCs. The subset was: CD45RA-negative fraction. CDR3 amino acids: CASSLDRGPEAFF. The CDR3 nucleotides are TGCGCCAGCAGCTTGGACAGGGGGCCCGAAGCTTTCTTT.